The clone carrying this TCR beta chain was observed a handful of times. Its antigen is currently unknown. The sample originates from a study of T cells in Graves' hyperthyroidism and ophthalmopathy. Findings and limits, study-wide: A model using 13 V-J features told ophthalmopathy apart from stable hyperthyroidism. It was a median roughly six months before onset that the model predicted ophthalmopathy.

TCR beta CDR3 sequences were amplified from RNA transcripts. During a first-round RT-PCR of the TCR CDR3, the HTBI primer set was used. Each CDR3 protein is one row after TCRdb ran MiXCR on the multiplex PCR reads. The data show 450,000 to 650,000 distinct CDR3 sequences, roughly 18% seen once. Ophthalmopathy cases met thresholds of Clinical Activity Score at least 3, NOSPECS grade at least 4 and duration under 3 months. Diagnostic assessment was based on clinical symptoms, serum thyroxine and TRAb, thyroid ultrasound and orbital computed tomography. The CDR3 consists of 14 residues. J lost 7 bases, V lost 3 bases, and 8 bases had no gene match. From germline, CDR1 is SQVTM and CDR2 ANQGSEA.

This chain uses TRBV29-1 with TRBJ2-1; 8 bases align to TRBD2. The TCR comes from a woman younger than 30 with Graves' ophthalmopathy. The sequenced sample was blood. The CDR3 sequence is CSVEIAGRGNEQFF. DNA for the CDR3: TGCAGCGTTGAGATAGCGGGAAGGGGGAATGAGCAGTTCTTC.